These 17 T cell receptor beta chains were sequenced from one sample in a study of shared clonotypes between healthy human individuals (dated by TCRdb to 2018 to 2021). CD8 naive samples consisted of CD45RO-negative cells that were positively selected for CCR7, yielding a CD45RA+CCR7+ population without TemRA cells. Libraries were constructed by the immunoSEQ multiplex PCR assay. TCRdb provides this immuneACCESS table in a form limited to in-frame rearrangements. Some clones are lacking; in checked studies, under half of them reflect an unresolved V gene, and why the rest are absent is not known. This sample is represented by some 2 million clones; about 95% of them were singletons. The ten largest clones represent more than 0.9% of the sample. Sequencing input: naive CD8+ T cells sorted from blood. This sample's cell subset or site label indicates: CD45RA+CCR7+. These receptors all stem from a man between 18 and 35 years old in good health.

The chain has TRBV6-1 and TRBJ2-7; no reliable D call. In germline, CDR1 is MNHNS, CDR2 SASEGT. CDR3 length equals 14 residues. V was cut by 4 bases and J by 4 bases, with 14 bases left in between. CDR3 amino acids: CASSVLGYTYEQYF. Written as DNA, the CDR3 is TGTGCCAGCAGTGTTCTGGGCTACACTTACGAGCAGTACTTC.

The chain employs TRBV23-1 and TRBJ1-5, with D maybe TRBD1 (6 bases). TRBV23-1 is designated an ORF whose function remains uncertain. Trimming removed 4 bases at V and 3 bases at J, with 13 bases between. The CDR3 runs 15 residues. CDR3 sequence (DNA): TGCGCCAGCAGTCCCTCGGGACAAATCAATCAGCCCCAGCATTTT. It codes for CASSPSGQINQPQHF.

The chain joins TRBV5-4 to TRBJ2-7; 7 nucleotides align to TRBD1. The CDR3 is made up of 14 amino acids. The J segment lost 2 bases and the V segment lost 2 bases, leaving 4 bases of the junction unmatched. Germline CDR1 is SGHNT and CDR2 is YYREEE (reference sequence). In nucleotides, the CDR3 is TGTGCCAGCAGCTTAGGGGACAGCACCTACGAGCAGTACTTC. It codes for CASSLGDSTYEQYF.

The chain combines TRBV10-2 with TRBJ2-6, with 9 bases that match TRBD1. The CDR3 has 16 residues. Per germline, CDR1 WSHSY and CDR2 SAAADI. The trim removed 5 bases at V and 2 bases at J, leaving 4 bases unmatched. In DNA, the CDR3 is TGCGCCAGCAGTCCGAACAGGGGGCCTGGGGCCAACGTCCTGACTTTC. This gives the protein CASSPNRGPGANVLTF.

This clone showed up just once. The chain carries TRBV6-5 and TRBJ1-5, with D uncertain. CDR1 is MNHEY, CDR2 SVGAGI, per germline. The CDR3 covers 15 residues. The V end lost 0 bases, the J end lost 1 base, and 7 bases lay between the germline ends. CDR3 nucleotide sequence: TGTGCCAGCAGTTACTCGGGAAACAGCAATCAGCCCCAGCATTTT. As protein: CASSYSGNSNQPQHF.

This rearrangement joins TRBV29-1 to TRBJ2-7, with D maybe TRBD2 (7 bases). Trimming shortened V by 7 bases and J by 5 bases, and 18 bases separated the two germline ends. There are 13 residues in the CDR3. Looked up from germline, CDR1 is SQVTM and CDR2 is ANQGSEA. The CDR3 bases are TGCAGCGCCACTAAAAGGGGGGGAAACGAGCAGTACTTC. It encodes CSATKRGGNEQYF.

The chain links TRBV14 to TRBJ2-5; D possibly matches TRBD1 or TRBD2 (7 bases each). V was clipped by 5 bases and J by 2 bases, with 18 bases between them. CDR3 length equals 16 residues. Germline loops: CDR1 SGHDN, CDR2 FVKESK. The CDR3 loop is CASSLGGGNLQETQYF. The DNA for the CDR3 is TGTGCCAGCAGCTTGGGAGGGGGCAATCTTCAAGAGACCCAGTACTTC.

The chain has TRBV5-4 and TRBJ2-7, with D maybe TRBD1 (6 bases). The germline CDR1 and CDR2 sequences are SGHNT and YYREEE (reference sequence). The CDR3 totals 15 residues. Deletions cut 0 bases from V and 3 bases from J, with 13 bases between. CDR3 protein: CASSLVQGQGYEQYF. CDR3 in DNA: TGTGCCAGCAGCTTGGTTCAGGGGCAAGGCTACGAGCAGTACTTC.

The CDR3 spells CASSSGLAGDTYNEQFF. In nucleotides, the CDR3 is TGTGCCAGCAGCTCCGGACTAGCGGGAGATACCTACAATGAGCAGTTCTTC. V is TRBV7-2 and J is TRBJ2-1; the match to TRBD2 covers 13 bases. CDR1 is SGHTA and CDR2 is FQGNSA in the germline V gene. J gave up 2 bases and V 4 bases, and 5 bases lay outside the gene matches. This CDR3 comprises 17 residues.

The CDR3 bases are TGCGCCAGCAGTGAGCTACCAAACTCCTACGAGCAGTACTTC. As protein: CASSELPNSYEQYF. The V and J genes are TRBV10-1 and TRBJ2-7; D remains ambiguous. Trimming took 2 bases from V and 0 from J, leaving 8 bases between them. The germline CDR1 and CDR2 sequences are WNHNN and SYGVQD (reference sequence). The CDR3 covers 14 residues.

The chain couples TRBV11-3 to TRBJ2-3, with D possibly being TRBD2 (5 bases). CDR1 is SGHNT, CDR2 YENEEA, per germline. CDR3 length: 17 residues. Trimming stripped 5 bases from V and 4 bases from J, with 22 bases between. The CDR3 loop is CASSPSSPGFDSDTQYF. CDR3 DNA: TGTGCCAGCAGCCCGTCTTCCCCGGGGTTTGACTCAGATACGCAGTATTTT.

The chain combines TRBV6-5 with TRBJ2-5; D is ambiguous. V lost 6 bases and J lost 5, with 7 bases in between. In germline, CDR1 is MNHEY, CDR2 SVGAGI. This CDR3 has 11 amino acids. The CDR3 nucleotides are TGTGCCAGCAGGGACGGCGAGACCCAGTACTTC. Its protein product is CASRDGETQYF.

V and J are TRBV18 and TRBJ2-7, with 8 nucleotides matching TRBD1. The ends lost 2 bases at V and 1 base at J; junction bases unmatched: 13. CDR1 is KGHSH, CDR2 LQKENI, per germline. CDR3 size: 18 residues. The CDR3 coding sequence is TGTGCCAGCTCACCAACAGGGGGTTACAATATTGTGTCCTACGAGCAGTACTTC. Encoded protein: CASSPTGGYNIVSYEQYF.

The chain has TRBV5-1 and TRBJ2-5, with D unclear. The CDR3 consists of 17 residues. CDR1 is SGHRS and CDR2 is YFSETQ in the germline V gene. V was trimmed by 1 base and J by 1 base, leaving 17 bases between them. The CDR3 nucleotides are TGCGCCAGCAGCTTGAGTCGCGGCTACCTACTCCAAGAGACCCAGTACTTC. Protein: CASSLSRGYLLQETQYF.

The V call is TRBV6-1, the J call TRBJ1-2; 7 nucleotides match TRBD1. The CDR3 covers 19 residues. V lost 1 base and J lost 5; bases outside the gene matches: 19. Per the germline V gene, CDR1 is MNHNS and CDR2 is SASEGT. The CDR3 DNA sequence: TGTGCCAGCAGTGAAGTCGAAGGGCATCGGGACAGAACATCATATGGCTACACCTTC. Translated, it gives CASSEVEGHRDRTSYGYTF.

The gene calls are TRBV27 and TRBJ1-2; D possibly corresponds to TRBD1 (6 bases). V lost 8 bases to trimming and J lost 8 bases, with 15 bases between them. The CDR3 has 12 residues. Germline CDR1 MNHEY, CDR2 SMNVEV (reference sequence). CDR3 sequence (DNA): TGTGCCAGCCTGAACAGGGCGGGGGGCTACACCTTC. Translated, it gives CASLNRAGGYTF.

This clone was detected only once. J is TRBJ2-5 and V is TRBV4-1, with D maybe TRBD1 (5 bases). Per germline, CDR1 MGHRA and CDR2 YSYEKL. With 4 bases removed from V and 4 bases from J, the gap between germline ends came to 22 bases. The CDR3 consists of 17 residues. Here the CDR3 DNA reads TGCGCCAGCAGCCCGCTAGACCGGGCCCAGGGCTTAGAGACCCAGTACTTC. Encoded protein: CASSPLDRAQGLETQYF.